The clone carrying this T cell receptor (beta chain) has more than one count but fewer than ten. As handled by the study authors: Nucleated cell number was recorded as an estimate derived from reference gene primer amplification. Sequencing used immunoSEQ multiplex PCR; TCRdb keeps in-frame clones, though not all of them. Clonal size and the V and J genes are those of that table, whereas D and trimming came from the DNA. The data show about 84,000 clones, 75% to 85% seen once. The entry originates in a study of blood T cell repertoires in COVID-19. Study background: There were acute and convalescent COVID-19 samples, and they came from the United States, Italy and Spain. The analysed material was cDNA or gDNA that came from T cells, B-cell-depleted T cells, or PBMCs.

V lost 5 bases to trimming and J lost 0 bases, with 8 bases between them. The CDR3 totals 14 residues. Per germline, CDR1 MDHEN and CDR2 SYDVKM. The chain recombines TRBV28 with TRBJ1-3; D uncertain. This TCR derives from a woman aged 80 or over with acute or convalescent COVID-19. Specimen: peripheral blood. The CDR3 loop is CASSTISSGNTIYF. The DNA of the CDR3 is TGTGCCAGCAGTACGATCAGCTCTGGAAACACCATATATTTT. The variable domain in full, with the rest retrieved from reference TRBV28 and TRBJ1-3, is DVKVTQSSRYLVKRTGEKVFLECVQDMDHENMFWYRQDPGLGLRLIYFSYDVKMKEKGDIPEGYSVSREKKERFSLILESASTNQTSMYLCASSTISSGNTIYFGEGSWLTVV.